Listed here are 10 T cell receptor beta chains from one sample, sequenced in a study of T-cell memory formation after mild COVID-19. From the 5' RACE reads, TCRdb called clonotypes with MiXCR, one entry per CDR3 protein. The table shows about half a million distinct CDR3 sequences, with approximately 18% occurring only once. The sample comprised PBMCs or a T cell subset sorted from them (not recorded which). These receptor sequences come from an adult woman who had mild COVID-19 (a few samples of this study predate the infection). Cell type and time point are not known.

The rearrangement links TRBV4-1 to TRBJ2-7; TRBD1 agrees at 12 bases. The CDR3 totals 14 residues. Unmatched junction bases numbered 5, after V lost 4 bases and J lost 7 bases. The V gene's germline CDR1 is MGHRA and CDR2 YSYEKL. The CDR3 protein is CASSPGQGAGEQYF. CDR3 nucleotide sequence: TGCGCCAGCAGCCCGGGACAGGGGGCTGGTGAGCAGTACTTC.

This clonotype was seen a few times. The chain joins TRBV30 to TRBJ1-5, with no clear D. Germline V CDR1 and CDR2: GTSNPN, SVGIG (reference sequence). The ends were cut back, 5 bases at V and 7 bases at J, with 12 bases in the middle. This CDR3 contains 12 residues. CDR3 in amino acids: CAWGRVPQPQHF. The CDR3 nucleotides are TGTGCCTGGGGCCGGGTGCCCCAGCCCCAGCATTTT. Full variable domain (missing parts from reference TRBV30 and TRBJ1-5): SQTIHQWPATLVQPVGSPLSLECTVEGTSNPNLYWYRQAAGRGLQLLFYSVGIGQISSEVPQNLSASRPQDRQFILSSKKLLLSDSGFYLCAWGRVPQPQHFGDGTRLSIL.

This clonotype was seen a few times. The rearrangement joins TRBV4-1 to TRBJ1-5, with TRBD1 as a possible D gene (6 bases). This CDR3 has 17 amino acids. CDR1 and CDR2 (germline): MGHRA, YSYEKL. With 1 base removed from V and 5 bases from J, the gap between germline ends came to 18 bases. The CDR3 here is CASSQVGGREADQPQHF. CDR3 nucleotides: TGCGCCAGCAGCCAAGTTGGGGGCCGGGAAGCCGATCAGCCCCAGCATTTT.

J is TRBJ2-4 and V is TRBV19; D remains ambiguous. The CDR3 sequence is 14 residues long. Per germline, CDR1 LNHDA and CDR2 SQIVND (reference sequence). Deletions cut 4 bases from V and 0 bases from J, with 7 bases between. The CDR3 DNA is TGTGCCAGTAGTACTGACACAGCCAAAAACATTCAGTACTTC. This sequence encodes CASSTDTAKNIQYF.

This chain uses TRBV15 with TRBJ1-5; no reliable D call. This CDR3 is built from 18 residues. CDR1 is LNHNV, CDR2 YYDKDF, per germline (reference sequence). V gave up 0 bases and J gave up 3 bases, with 18 bases separating them. CDR3 in DNA: TGTGCCACCAGCAGAGATACGACGGTGGGGAAAACCAATCAGCCCCAGCATTTT. Amino acids: CATSRDTTVGKTNQPQHF.

In its sample, this clonotype was seen a few times. J is TRBJ2-5 and V is TRBV30; the D gene is possibly TRBD1 (6 bases). V lost 3 bases and J lost 7, with 18 bases in between. The CDR3 spans 14 residues. Germline V gene data show CDR1 as GTSNPN and CDR2 as SVGIG (reference sequence). This chain's CDR3 is CAWREQGVKGTQYF. Here the CDR3 DNA reads TGTGCCTGGAGGGAACAGGGAGTGAAAGGGACCCAGTACTTC.

This clonotype was found a few times. This rearrangement joins TRBV25-1 to TRBJ1-1; no clear D. V was pared by 1 base and J by 0 bases, with 6 bases between. The CDR3 sequence is 14 residues long. Germline V gene data show CDR1 as MGHDK and CDR2 as SYGVNS. CDR3 bases: TGTGCCAGCAGTGAATCAGGACTGAACACTGAAGCTTTCTTT. It is translated as CASSESGLNTEAFF.

This clonotype was recorded a few times. The chain employs TRBV28 and TRBJ1-2, with 8 bases identical to TRBD1. In germline, CDR1 is MDHEN, CDR2 SYDVKM. This CDR3 contains 14 residues. The trim removed 7 bases at V and 4 bases at J, leaving 8 bases unmatched. The chain's CDR3 is CASISQGQGYGYTF. The CDR3 nucleotides read TGTGCCAGCATATCCCAAGGACAGGGCTATGGCTACACCTTC.

This chain links TRBV20-1 with TRBJ1-1; D may be TRBD1 (5 bases). V was pared by 5 bases and J by 0 bases, with 16 bases between. CDR1 is DFQATT, CDR2 SNEGSKA, per germline (reference sequence). The CDR3 loop spans 15 amino acids. The CDR3 DNA reads TGCAGTGCTTTTCCCGGGACGGGATTGAACACTGAAGCTTTCTTT. It codes for CSAFPGTGLNTEAFF.

This rearrangement joins TRBV7-3 to TRBJ2-3, with a possible D match to TRBD1 (6 bases). The CDR3 totals 17 residues. V lost 2 bases, J lost 6 bases, and 21 bases lay in between. From germline, CDR1 is SGHTA and CDR2 FQGTGA. The CDR3 bases are TGTGCCAGCAGCTTAGTCGTGACCTCCGCAGGGGCGGATACGCAGTATTTT. Encoded protein: CASSLVVTSAGADTQYF.